The 6 T cell receptor beta chains presented below share a single source sample, sequenced in a study of T cell responses to AZD1222 COVID-19 vaccine. Sequencing used immunoSEQ multiplex PCR; TCRdb keeps in-frame clones, though not all of them. The sample lists about 110,000 clones; 84% were seen once. The sequenced sample was peripheral blood, obtained on day 0 of AZD1222 vaccination. The receptor source for this set is an adult in good health.

This clone appeared a few times. This sequence joins TRBV14 and TRBJ2-2; 8 bases match TRBD1. After removal of 3 bases from V and 5 bases from J, the junction contained 11 bases not matched to a gene. CDR3 size: 17 residues. The germline V gene has CDR1 SGHDN and CDR2 FVKESK. The CDR3 here is CASSHPGQGARTGELFF. The CDR3 nucleotides read TGTGCCAGCAGCCACCCGGGGCAGGGGGCGCGAACCGGGGAGCTGTTTTTT.

This sequence joins TRBV20-1 and TRBJ2-7, with no clear D. V was shortened by 6 bases and J by 3 bases, with 9 bases between the two germline ends. This CDR3 is built from 11 residues. The germline gives CDR1 DFQATT, CDR2 SNEGSKA (reference sequence). CDR3 sequence (DNA): TGCAGTGCAAACTTGGACTACGAGCAGTACTTC. This gives the protein CSANLDYEQYF.

The chain recombines TRBV27 with TRBJ1-1; 8 bases align to TRBD1. CDR3 size: 19 residues. Germline loops: CDR1 MNHEY, CDR2 SMNVEV (reference sequence). The V segment lost 3 bases and the J segment 1 base; nucleotides outside the gene matches: 16. CDR3 amino acids: CASSFTPHGLGQGNTEAFF. CDR3 DNA sequence: TGTGCCAGCAGTTTTACTCCTCACGGCCTAGGACAGGGGAACACTGAAGCTTTCTTT.

This chain uses TRBV28 with TRBJ2-1; 8 bases are a match to TRBD2. CDR3 length: 15 residues. Germline values: CDR1 MDHEN, CDR2 SYDVKM. V shed 4 bases, J shed 7 bases, and the junction held 9 bases outside the gene matches. CDR3 nucleotide sequence: TGTGCCAGCAGTTCACCCGGGACTAGTCATAATGAGCAGTTCTTC. Its translation: CASSSPGTSHNEQFF.

The rearrangement links TRBV6-1 to TRBJ1-2, with D unresolved. V shed 2 bases and J shed 6 bases, with 13 bases lying between them. Looked up from germline, CDR1 is MNHNS and CDR2 is SASEGT. The CDR3 runs to 14 residues. CDR3: CASSETGRADGYTF. CDR3 in DNA: TGTGCCAGCAGTGAAACGGGCAGAGCTGATGGCTACACCTTC.

This chain connects TRBV28 to TRBJ2-1; D unresolved. The V and J ends lost 2 bases and 6 bases respectively, with 11 bases between them. From germline, CDR1 is MDHEN and CDR2 SYDVKM. The CDR3 consists of 14 residues. CDR3 protein: CASSLQVSGNEQFF. DNA for the CDR3: TGTGCCAGCAGTTTACAGGTGTCAGGCAATGAGCAGTTCTTC.